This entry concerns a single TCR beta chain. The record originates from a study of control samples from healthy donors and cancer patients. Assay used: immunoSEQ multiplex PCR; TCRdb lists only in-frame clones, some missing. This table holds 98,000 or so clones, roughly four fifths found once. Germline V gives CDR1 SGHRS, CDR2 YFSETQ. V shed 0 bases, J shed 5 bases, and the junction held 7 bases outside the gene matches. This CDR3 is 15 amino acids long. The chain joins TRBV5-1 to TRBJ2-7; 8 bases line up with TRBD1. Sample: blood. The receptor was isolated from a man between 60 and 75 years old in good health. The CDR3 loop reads CASSLGGRGQDEQYF. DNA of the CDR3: TGCGCCAGCAGCTTGGGGGGCAGGGGGCAGGACGAGCAGTACTTC.